A single sample is the source of the 28 T cell receptor beta chains below, sequenced in a study of breast tumors, draining lymph nodes, adjacent tissues. The lymph nodes were axillary draining lymph nodes from breast cancer patients. TCRdb reprocessed the multiplex PCR reads with MiXCR, giving one entry per CDR3 protein. This sample has some 230,000 distinct CDR3 sequences, with roughly a third found just once. Sequencing input: axillary lymph node tissue. The receptors come from a female donor with breast cancer. Some clones in this sample may be carry-over from other donors' samples.

This clonotype was observed a handful of times. V gene TRBV5-4 combines with J gene TRBJ2-7; D might be TRBD1 or TRBD2, each matching 5 bases. The CDR3 runs to 14 residues. V was clipped by 0 bases and J by 3 bases, with 10 bases between them. CDR1 and CDR2 from the germline V gene are SGHNT and YYREEE (reference sequence). CDR3 in DNA: TGTGCCAGCAGCTTGGATGTGGGGGACTACGAGCAGTACTTC. Its protein is CASSLDVGDYEQYF.

This clonotype was picked up a small number of times. An end of the junction does not agree with germline; a read error may underlie this. The chain combines TRBV6-5 with TRBJ1-2; D remains ambiguous. The CDR3 extends over 14 amino acids. Germline loops: CDR1 MNHEY, CDR2 SVGAGI. The CDR3 bases are TGTGCCAGCAGTCACTCGAGAGGGTACTATGGCTACACCTTC. Translated: CASSHSRGYYGYTF.

This clonotype occurred many times. The CDR3 protein is CASSVRDGYNEQFF. The CDR3 DNA reads TGTGCCAGCAGCGTTAGGGATGGGTACAATGAGCAGTTCTTC. The chain joins TRBV7-9 to TRBJ2-1; no reliable D call. Trimming pared 5 bases from V and 4 bases from J, leaving 12 bases between. This CDR3 is 14 amino acids long. Germline V gene data show CDR1 as SEHNR and CDR2 as FQNEAQ (reference sequence).

With regard to this clonotype: A much larger clone differs from this one at a single base, so this may be a read error. The conserved final phenylalanine or tryptophan is absent from the CDR3, which likely points to a read error. The rearrangement joins TRBV20-1 to TRBJ2-7; TRBD2 matches at 12 bases. J gave up 3 bases and V 1 base, and 4 bases lay outside the gene matches. Germline CDR1 is DFQATT and CDR2 is SNEGSKA (reference sequence). The CDR3 sequence is 15 residues long. In DNA form, the CDR3 reads TGCAGTGCTAGAGCGCTAGCGGGGGGGAACTACGAGCAGTACCTC. As protein: CSARALAGGNYEQYL.

This clonotype was recorded at least ten times. The rearrangement uses TRBV5-6 and TRBJ1-5; D remains ambiguous. Per the germline V gene, CDR1 is SGHDT and CDR2 is YYEEEE. Deletions cut 4 bases from V and 5 bases from J, with 16 bases between. The CDR3 totals 15 residues. The CDR3 bases are TGTGCCAGCAGCCTACTACAAGGTGGGGATCAGCCCCAGCATTTT. Translating it yields CASSLLQGGDQPQHF.

The chain uses TRBV6-1 and TRBJ1-1; possibly TRBD1 for D (6 bases). V was pared by 8 bases and J by 4 bases, with 17 bases between. This CDR3 comprises 14 residues. Per the germline V gene, CDR1 is MNHNS and CDR2 is SASEGT. Written as DNA, the CDR3 is TGTGCCAGCGGTGGACAGTTCCTGGTCACTGAAGCTTTCTTT. Protein: CASGGQFLVTEAFF.

This chain connects TRBV5-1 to TRBJ2-5, with no clear D. The germline gives CDR1 SGHRS, CDR2 YFSETQ. The length of the CDR3 is 14 residues. Trimming cost V 2 bases and J 1 base, with 9 bases left between them. CDR3 coding DNA: TGCGCCAGCAGCTTTAACGGCGGCCAAGAGACCCAGTACTTC. Its protein product is CASSFNGGQETQYF.

The J gene is TRBJ2-7, the V gene TRBV28, with TRBD2 as a possible D gene (6 bases). In germline, CDR1 is MDHEN, CDR2 SYDVKM. The ends were cut back, 7 bases at V and 2 bases at J, with 15 bases in the middle. There are 14 residues in the CDR3. CDR3 amino acids: CASTWETRPYEQYF. The CDR3 region has the DNA TGTGCCAGCACCTGGGAGACTAGACCCTACGAGCAGTACTTC.

Many counts were recorded for this clonotype. The V gene is TRBV5-1, the J gene TRBJ1-4; D uncertain. The CDR3 totals 11 residues. Germline loops: CDR1 SGHRS, CDR2 YFSETQ. V was trimmed by 7 bases and J by 4 bases, leaving 5 bases between them. The CDR3 spells CASGNNEKLFF. CDR3 bases: TGCGCCAGCGGAAATAATGAAAAACTGTTTTTT.

Points on this clonotype: A junction boundary mismatches the germline segment, possibly from a read error. CDR3 amino acids: CASSESSGGGESQYF. CDR3 bases: TGTGCCAGCAGCGAATCGTCAGGGGGAGGAGAGAGCCAGTACTTC. This chain uses TRBV7-9 with TRBJ2-5, with a possible D match to TRBD1 (7 bases). The germline CDR1 and CDR2 sequences are SEHNR and FQNEAQ (reference sequence). The CDR3 totals 15 residues.

CDR3: CASSTGQGGVSNQPQHF. DNA for the CDR3: TGTGCCAGCAGCACCGGACAGGGGGGTGTAAGCAATCAGCCCCAGCATTTT. V usage is TRBV5-6 and J usage is TRBJ1-5; 10 nucleotides align to TRBD1. Germline CDR1 SGHDT, CDR2 YYEEEE. CDR3 size: 17 residues. The trim removed 4 bases at V and 1 base at J, leaving 8 bases unmatched.

This clonotype was counted a single time. This chain connects TRBV2 to TRBJ2-1, with 9 bases aligning to TRBD1. Germline CDR1 SNHLY, CDR2 FYNNEI. CDR3 length: 14 residues. Trimming at V came to 9 bases and at J to 11 bases, leaving 14 bases not matched to a gene. DNA of the CDR3: TGTGCCAGTATCCAGGGACAGGGTTCTCGGAAGCAGTTCTTC. As protein: CASIQGQGSRKQFF.

The chain combines TRBV19 with TRBJ1-5; maybe TRBD1 (5 bases). The CDR3 has 15 amino acids. Trimming stripped 5 bases from V and 4 bases from J, with 15 bases between. Germline V CDR1 and CDR2: LNHDA, SQIVND (reference sequence). The CDR3 region is CASSLEGRKNQPQHF. The DNA for the CDR3 is TGTGCCAGTAGTTTGGAGGGGAGGAAAAATCAGCCCCAGCATTTT.

The V gene is TRBV2, the J gene TRBJ2-7; 9 bases fit TRBD1. The germline gives CDR1 SNHLY, CDR2 FYNNEI. The ends lost 5 bases at V and 3 bases at J; junction bases unmatched: 5. The length of the CDR3 is 14 residues. CDR3 sequence reads: CASSSDRGGYEQYF. CDR3 DNA sequence: TGTGCCAGCAGTTCCGACAGGGGGGGCTACGAGCAGTACTTC.

This chain uses TRBV19 with TRBJ2-4; 12 bases line up with TRBD2. Trimming at V came to 4 bases and at J to 4 bases, leaving 8 bases not matched to a gene. Per germline, CDR1 LNHDA and CDR2 SQIVND (reference sequence). The CDR3 is 17 residues long. The CDR3 region has the DNA TGTGCCAGTAGTAGAATTCTAGCGGGAGGGCCTAAAAACATTCAGTACTTC. Amino acids: CASSRILAGGPKNIQYF.

This clonotype was picked up many times. CDR3 region: CASSEVKRGVPPFF. CDR3 DNA: TGTGCCAGCAGTGAAGTGAAGCGGGGGGTCCCCCCGTTCTTC. The chain couples TRBV6-1 to TRBJ2-1; 9 nucleotides match TRBD2. The CDR3 length is 14 residues. Germline-derived CDR1 and CDR2 are MNHNS and SASEGT. Germline trimming cut 1 base from V and 15 bases from J; bases unmatched to any gene: 10.

This chain connects TRBV13 to TRBJ2-1; D is possibly TRBD2 (6 bases). CDR3 length: 13 residues. Trimming took off 5 bases at V and 2 bases at J, with 7 bases between the two ends. Germline CDR1 PRHDT, CDR2 FYEKMQ (reference sequence). The DNA for the CDR3 is TGTGCCAGCAGCGCGGGACCCTACAATGAGCAGTTCTTC. Amino acid sequence: CASSAGPYNEQFF.

The chain joins TRBV25-1 to TRBJ2-1; 14 positions agree with TRBD2. This CDR3 spans 14 amino acids. CDR1 and CDR2 from the germline V gene are MGHDK and SYGVNS. V trimming: 8 bases; J trimming: 5 bases; junction bases outside the gene matches: 2. The CDR3 sequence: CASVGLAGDNEQFF. The DNA for the CDR3 is TGTGCCAGCGTGGGACTAGCGGGAGACAATGAGCAGTTCTTC.

The genes are TRBV6-5 and TRBJ2-7; possibly TRBD1 for D (5 bases). Germline values: CDR1 MNHEY, CDR2 SVGAGI. V gave up 5 bases and J gave up 5 bases, with 7 bases separating them. This CDR3 has 11 residues. CDR3 in DNA: TGTGCCAGCAGTGGGGCCCACGAGCAGTACTTC. Protein product: CASSGAHEQYF.

Note on this clonotype: A junction end diverges from the germline sequence, so it may reflect a read error. The chain couples TRBV7-9 to TRBJ2-7; TRBD1 matches 7 bases. The CDR3 is made up of 13 amino acids. Germline V gives CDR1 SEHNR, CDR2 FQNEAQ (reference sequence). The CDR3 bases are TGTGCCAGCAGCTCAACAGGGGCCGGGGAGCTGTACTTC. Its translation: CASSSTGAGELYF.

This clonotype was detected many times. The chain uses TRBV7-2 and TRBJ2-3; D is perhaps TRBD2 (6 bases). The CDR3 loop spans 13 amino acids. From germline, CDR1 is SGHTA and CDR2 FQGNSA. V lost 6 bases and J lost 6, with 13 bases in between. The CDR3 here is CASSTPGVDTQYF. The CDR3 bases are TGTGCCAGCAGTACACCGGGGGTGGATACGCAGTATTTT. Drawing the rest from reference TRBV7-2 and TRBJ2-3, the complete variable domain is GAGVSQSPSNKVTEKGKDVELRCDPISGHTALYWYRQSLGQGLEFLIYFQGNSAPDKSGLPSDRFSAERTGGSVSTLTIQRTQQEDSAVYLCASSTPGVDTQYFGPGTRLTVL.

The J gene is TRBJ2-1, the V gene TRBV20-1; D is possibly TRBD2 (5 bases). The germline V and J ends were trimmed by 4 bases and 3 bases, with 16 bases remaining between them. Per germline, CDR1 DFQATT and CDR2 SNEGSKA (reference sequence). CDR3 length: 15 residues. CDR3 bases: TGCAGTGCTACAGAGCTTACGGGGAGCTACAATGAGCAGTTCTTC. Translating it yields CSATELTGSYNEQFF.

This clonotype was counted many times. The rearrangement uses TRBV4-3 and TRBJ2-1; D gene ambiguous. The CDR3 covers 13 residues. The V and J ends lost 4 bases and 6 bases respectively, with 10 bases between them. Germline V gives CDR1 LGHNA, CDR2 YSLEER. In DNA, the CDR3 is TGCGCCAGCAGCCGAAGTGGTGGCAATGAGCAGTTCTTC. It codes for CASSRSGGNEQFF.

At least ten counts were recorded for this clonotype. The chain recombines TRBV5-1 with TRBJ2-7; 10 nucleotides match TRBD2. The V gene's germline CDR1 is SGHRS and CDR2 YFSETQ. There are 15 residues in the CDR3. Germline trimming cut 0 bases from V and 3 bases from J; bases unmatched to any gene: 3. The CDR3 nucleotides are TGCGCCAGCAGCTTGGAGCCTAGCGGGAGCTACGAGCAGTACTTC. Translation gives CASSLEPSGSYEQYF.

Ten or more counts support this clonotype. The chain links TRBV5-1 to TRBJ2-1; 12 positions agree with TRBD2. This CDR3 has 16 amino acids. From germline, CDR1 is SGHRS and CDR2 YFSETQ. With V trimmed by 5 bases and J by 3 bases, 6 bases remained unmatched. CDR3 nucleotides: TGCGCCAGCAGACGGACTAGCGGGGTGGTCTACAATGAGCAGTTCTTC. Translated: CASRRTSGVVYNEQFF.

This clonotype was observed at least ten times. The chain joins TRBV18 to TRBJ1-2, with 8 bases that match TRBD1. The germline CDR1 and CDR2 sequences are KGHSH and LQKENI. The CDR3 has 15 amino acids. The V gene end was trimmed by 3 bases and the J gene end by 3 bases; junction bases not matched to a gene: 6. The CDR3 DNA sequence: TGTGCCAGCTCACCTCAGGACAGGGTTGACTATGGCTACACCTTC. As protein: CASSPQDRVDYGYTF.

This chain uses TRBV27 with TRBJ1-4; D may be TRBD1 (6 bases). Germline CDR1 is MNHEY and CDR2 is SMNVEV (reference sequence). V dropped 3 bases and J dropped 10 bases, with 15 bases sitting between them. The CDR3 covers 14 residues. The CDR3 bases are TGTGCCAGCAGTTTGTGGCAGGACAGCGGAAAACTGTTTTTT. Protein product: CASSLWQDSGKLFF.

This chain connects TRBV10-2 to TRBJ2-1; 9 nucleotides match TRBD1. With 3 bases clipped from V and 5 bases from J, the junction kept 11 bases outside the gene matches. The CDR3 sequence is 17 residues long. Germline-derived CDR1 and CDR2 are WSHSY and SAAADI. In nucleotides, the CDR3 is TGCGCCAGCAGTGATGAGATCGGGACAGGGATGAACAATGAGCAGTTCTTC. Its translation: CASSDEIGTGMNNEQFF.